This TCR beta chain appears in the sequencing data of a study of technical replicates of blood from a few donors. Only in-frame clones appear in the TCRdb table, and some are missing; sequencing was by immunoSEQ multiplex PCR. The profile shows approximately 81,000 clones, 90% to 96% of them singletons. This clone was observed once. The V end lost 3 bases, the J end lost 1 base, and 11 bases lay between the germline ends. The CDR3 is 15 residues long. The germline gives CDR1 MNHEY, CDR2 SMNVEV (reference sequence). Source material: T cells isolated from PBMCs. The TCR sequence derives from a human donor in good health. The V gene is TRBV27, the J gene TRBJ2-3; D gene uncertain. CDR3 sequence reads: CASSFIVPGTDTQYF. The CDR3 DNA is TGTGCCAGCAGTTTTATAGTCCCGGGCACAGATACGCAGTATTTT.